This T cell receptor (beta chain) originates from a study of regulatory T cells in long-lasting Graves disease (dated by TCRdb to the early 2020s). Background for the entire study: Persistent Graves' disease was defined as persistently positive TSH receptor autoantibodies together with antithyroid drug treatment for over 5 years. The study was registered as a clinical trial and conducted in China. Antithyroid drugs had been taken for approximately 10 years on average by persistent Graves' disease patients in the clinical cohort. TCR sequencing covered some 13 persistent and 20 or so newly diagnosed Graves' disease patients, around 35 samples in total. Persistent Graves' disease patients were compared with newly diagnosed Graves' disease patients by peripheral blood TCR sequencing and RNA sequencing.

The V and J ends are trimmed by 2 bases and 8 bases, leaving 6 bases between them. Looking up the germline V gene yields CDR1 MDHEN and CDR2 SYDVKM. The CDR3 measures 11 amino acids from cysteine to phenylalanine. The only DNA kept is the CDR3, 33 bases in frame from the first base. Library creation used multiplex PCR. Sequencing took place on an Illumina HiSeq 4000. iRepertoire HTBI primers and Arm-PCR amplification of CDR3 regions were used to construct TCR beta libraries. Before sequencing, the PCR products underwent gel purification. As for the original processing: Gene usage analysis of CDR3 amino acid clonotypes used the 55 to 80 TRBV and about 15 TRBJ segments found across samples. COPE and FqMerger were used to merge the filtered high-quality paired reads into contigs. BLAST was used to align contigs to IMGT TRBV, TRBD and TRBJ reference genes, and CDR3 was defined according to IMGT. Any clonotype with a frequency above 0.1% was counted as a highly expanded clone. Repertoire diversity was measured by Shannon entropy, and V-J evenness by the Gini coefficient. A clonotype found in more than one individual was treated as public. TCRdb took the public reads, trimmed them with fastp at Q25, ran MiXCR for clone calling and kept in-frame beta chains. Each CDR3 protein appears once, grouped with its most common genes and DNA. These V and J calls rely on TCRdb rather than the paper's analysis. The sample table lists 400,000 to 500,000 distinct CDR3 sequences, around a fifth of them with a count of one. Over 10% of the sample is in the top ten clones.

This clonotype was seen repeatedly, ten times or more. The clone's antigen remains unknown. No base-level quality is on record; no much larger clone is a single base apart. The time point label, read with the paper, signifies: persistent/refractory GD, antithyroid drugs over 5 years with positive TRAb. RNA was extracted from PBMCs in TRIzol for both TCR sequencing and RNA sequencing. Graves' disease was diagnosed according to American Thyroid Association guidelines. The patients came from an endocrinology department in Xi'an, China. From each patient, about 8.9 milliliters of peripheral blood was collected into an EDTA anticoagulant tube. Ficoll Paque Plus density gradient separation was used to isolate PBMCs, and no additional T cell sorting was done. An Agilent 2100 Bioanalyzer and agarose gel were used to check RNA quality, and a NanoDrop 2000 was used to measure RNA concentration. Points the paper makes about the study in general: Patients with persistent disease shared more public clonotypes (about 2,700) than newly diagnosed patients did (966). Peripheral blood alone was examined, since thyroid tissue, which constituted the primary lesion, could not be accessed. Only the TCR beta chain was sequenced and analyzed. Compared with newly diagnosed patients, persistent Graves' disease patients had lower TCR Shannon entropy and fewer highly expanded clones, which suggests clonal expansion. Preferential use of TRBV28, TRBJ1-2 and TRBJ2-5 was observed in persistent disease, whereas TRBV20-1 and TRBJ2-1 were favored in newly diagnosed disease. The authors acknowledged the small sample size as a limitation that may reduce accuracy.

This clonotype was sampled from a female donor with Graves disease. The chain employs TRBV28 and TRBJ1-1, with the D segment identity uncertain. This material consisted of peripheral blood mononuclear cells (PBMCs), taken when the disease was refractory, from a patient treated with antithyroid drugs. This receptor carries the CDR3 CASSLRREAFF. The nucleotides are TGTGCCAGCAGTTTACGAAGGGAAGCTTTCTTT.